The 25 T cell receptor beta chains presented below share a single source sample, sequenced in a study of CD8+CD57+ T cells in acquired aplastic anemia. Profiling of TCR beta VDJ combinations and CDR3 sequences used genomic DNA as template. TCRdb analysed the reads with MiXCR anew, one entry per CDR3 protein. Of roughly 63,000 distinct CDR3 sequences in the sample, around half were seen once. The sample was sorted CD4+, CD8+, or CD8+CD57+ T cells (not recorded which) from PBMCs. These receptor sequences come from a human donor in good health, serving as a control.

The V and J genes are TRBV11-2 and TRBJ2-3; 10 bases line up with TRBD2. Germline loops: CDR1 SGHAT, CDR2 FQNNGV. This CDR3 region has 17 residues. The trim removed 0 bases at V and 3 bases at J, leaving 6 bases unmatched. The CDR3 region has the DNA TGTGCCAGCAGCTTAGAACTAGCGGGGTTGAGTACAGATACGCAGTATTTT. Protein sequence: CASSLELAGLSTDTQYF.

This sequence joins TRBV24-1 and TRBJ1-2; D gene uncertain. Germline-derived CDR1 and CDR2 are KGHDR and SFDVKD. There are 13 residues in the CDR3. V dropped 4 bases and J dropped 2 bases, with 7 bases sitting between them. This CDR3 is CATSERGNYGYTF. The CDR3 DNA is TGTGCCACCAGTGAGCGCGGAAACTATGGCTACACCTTC.

This clonotype was seen at least ten times. The chain couples TRBV7-9 to TRBJ1-1; no clear D gene. This CDR3 spans 15 amino acids. The V end was cut by 3 bases, the J end by 4 bases, with 15 bases between. CDR1 and CDR2 from the germline V gene are SEHNR and FQNEAQ (reference sequence). CDR3 protein: CASSFFVGGSTEAFF. The CDR3 DNA sequence: TGTGCCAGCAGCTTCTTTGTCGGAGGTTCCACTGAAGCTTTCTTT.

The V and J genes are TRBV7-9 and TRBJ1-2, with D possibly matching TRBD1 (5 bases). This CDR3 comprises 13 residues. V dropped 1 base and J dropped 4 bases, with 7 bases sitting between them. Germline assignment: CDR1 SEHNR and CDR2 FQNEAQ (reference sequence). As DNA, the CDR3 is TGTGCCAGCAGCTTAGACAGGATCTATGGCTACACCTTC. Protein: CASSLDRIYGYTF. The full variable domain, completed using reference TRBV7-9 and TRBJ1-2, is DTGVSQNPRHKITKRGQNVTFRCDPISEHNRLYWYRQTLGQGPEFLTYFQNEAQLEKSRLLSDRFSAERPKGSFSTLEIQRTEQGDSAMYLCASSLDRIYGYTFGSGTRLTVV.

This clonotype was seen many times. The chain joins TRBV6-6 to TRBJ2-7, with D possibly TRBD1 on 6 matching bases. The CDR3 contains 15 residues. V lost 0 bases and J 2 bases, leaving 11 bases between the germline ends. Germline V gene lookup returns CDR1 MNHNY and CDR2 SVGAGI (reference sequence). The DNA for the CDR3 is TGTGCCAGCAGTTACTCTTCAGGGGCGGCCTACGAGCAGTACTTC. Protein: CASSYSSGAAYEQYF.

This clonotype was recorded at least ten times. V and J are TRBV15 and TRBJ2-3; TRBD2 might be the D (6 bases). Germline loops: CDR1 LNHNV, CDR2 YYDKDF (reference sequence). The V end was cut by 8 bases, the J end by 2 bases, with 11 bases between. The CDR3 spans 13 residues. This chain's CDR3 is CATETSPTDTQYF. CDR3 in DNA: TGTGCCACCGAAACTAGCCCCACAGATACGCAGTATTTT. Using reference TRBV15 and TRBJ2-3 for the parts outside the CDR3, the full variable domain is DAMVIQNPRYQVTQFGKPVTLSCSQTLNHNVMYWYQQKSSQAPKLLFHYYDKDFNNEADTPDNFQSRRPNTSFCFLDIRSPGLGDTAMYLCATETSPTDTQYFGPGTRLTVL.

This clonotype occurred a few times. This chain connects TRBV12-3 or TRBV12-4 to TRBJ2-1; D is perhaps TRBD2 (5 bases). Trimming removed 5 bases from V and 6 bases from J, with 14 bases in between. This CDR3 has 14 amino acids. The CDR3 bases are TGTGCCAGCAGTACCCTGCGACTAAGCAATGAGCAGTTCTTC. It encodes CASSTLRLSNEQFF.

V is TRBV12-3 or TRBV12-4 and J is TRBJ1-1; 11 bases align to TRBD1. V dropped 5 bases and J dropped 4; count of bases not matched to a gene: 9. The CDR3 has 16 amino acids. The DNA of the CDR3 is TGTGCCAGCAGTAACCGGGACAGGGGGAAAGGCACTGAAGCTTTCTTT. Its protein is CASSNRDRGKGTEAFF.

This clonotype was detected ten times or more. This sequence joins TRBV19 and TRBJ1-2, with 9 bases lining up with TRBD1. Germline V gene lookup returns CDR1 LNHDA and CDR2 SQIVND (reference sequence). V lost 3 bases to trimming and J lost 2 bases; unmatched junction nucleotides: 7. The CDR3 spans 16 residues. The CDR3 loop is CASSMIGTGLNYGYTF. CDR3 DNA sequence: TGTGCCAGTAGTATGATAGGGACAGGGCTAAACTATGGCTACACCTTC.

Remarks on this clonotype: A read error is possible here, since a much larger clone lies one base away. Since the CDR3 does not end with the conserved phenylalanine or tryptophan, this likely comes from a read error. The V gene is TRBV30, the J gene TRBJ1-1, with no clear D. Germline CDR1 is GTSNPN and CDR2 is SVGIG (reference sequence). V was shortened by 4 bases and J by 4 bases, with 4 bases between the two germline ends. The CDR3 has 10 amino acids. The CDR3 is CAWTSTEAFL. The CDR3 DNA follows: TGTGCCTGGACCTCCACTGAAGCTTTCCTT.

The table lists this clonotype with many counts. A much larger clone lies one base from this, so it may be a read error. The chain joins TRBV7-9 to TRBJ1-1; no firm D call. CDR1 and CDR2 from the germline V gene are SEHNR and FQNEAQ (reference sequence). V shed 8 bases and J shed 0 bases, with 16 bases lying between them. The CDR3 is 15 residues long. The DNA of the CDR3 is TGTGCCAGCGGCCATCGTGAAGGTGTGAACACTGAAGCTTTCTTT. Translation: CASGHREGVNTEAFF.

This clonotype was counted ten times or more. The chain employs TRBV7-3 and TRBJ2-1, with D maybe TRBD1 (6 bases). Trimming left V 5 bases short and J 3 bases short, with 17 bases between. Germline values: CDR1 SGHTA, CDR2 FQGTGA. This CDR3 comprises 16 residues. As DNA, the CDR3 is TGTGCCAGCAGCCCCAGGGGTCCGGGACACTACAATGAGCAGTTCTTC. It specifies CASSPRGPGHYNEQFF. Full variable domain (remainder filled in from reference TRBV7-3 and TRBJ2-1): GAGVSQTPSNKVTEKGKYVELRCDPISGHTALYWYRQSLGQGPEFLIYFQGTGAADDSGLPNDRFFAVRPEGSVSTLKIQRTERGDSAVYLCASSPRGPGHYNEQFFGPGTRLTVL.

The rearrangement joins TRBV7-9 to TRBJ2-7; D is unresolved. Germline CDR1 is SEHNR and CDR2 is FQNEAQ (reference sequence). The CDR3 consists of 11 residues. V was shortened by 1 base and J by 12 bases, with 10 bases between the two germline ends. CDR3 loop: CASSLGGVGYF. In DNA form, the CDR3 reads TGTGCCAGCAGCTTAGGTGGAGTAGGGTACTTC.

In its sample, this clonotype ranks as medium-sized. The chain couples TRBV19 to TRBJ2-1; 11 bases are a match to TRBD2. The CDR3 sequence is 14 residues long. In germline, CDR1 is LNHDA, CDR2 SQIVND (reference sequence). Trimming cost V 5 bases and J 4 bases; bases outside gene matches: 1. The CDR3 DNA reads as TGTGCCAGTAGTCTAGCGGGAGGATACAATGAGCAGTTCTTC. This translates into CASSLAGGYNEQFF.

This clonotype was detected many times. J is TRBJ1-1 and V is TRBV2; 11 bases are shared with TRBD1. CDR3 length: 16 residues. The germline V gene encodes CDR1 SNHLY and CDR2 FYNNEI. With V trimmed by 5 bases and J by 4 bases, 9 bases remained unmatched. CDR3 sequence (DNA): TGTGCCAGCAGTTTAGCCGGGACAGGGGGGAGCACTGAAGCTTTCTTT. Its protein is CASSLAGTGGSTEAFF.

The chain combines TRBV10-3 with TRBJ1-2; maybe TRBD1 (6 bases). The CDR3 extends over 13 amino acids. From germline, CDR1 is ENHRY and CDR2 SYGVKD. V lost 6 bases and J lost 4, with 12 bases in between. The CDR3 protein is CAISAGEGYGYTF. CDR3 sequence (DNA): TGTGCCATCAGCGCAGGGGAGGGCTATGGCTACACCTTC.

The chain couples TRBV25-1 to TRBJ2-1; D is uncertain. This CDR3 is 15 amino acids long. Trimming pared 6 bases from V and 6 bases from J, leaving 18 bases between. Per the germline V gene, CDR1 is MGHDK and CDR2 is SYGVNS. The CDR3 DNA is TGTGCCAGCAGCCCTTGGCAGAAATTCACCAATGAGCAGTTCTTC. Its protein product is CASSPWQKFTNEQFF.

Only a few counts were recorded for this clonotype. This chain joins TRBV6-2 or TRBV6-3 and TRBJ2-3; 7 bases align to TRBD1. Germline CDR1 and CDR2: MNHEY and SVGEGT. CDR3 length equals 18 residues. The V segment lost 2 bases and the J segment 6 bases; nucleotides outside the gene matches: 17. In nucleotides, the CDR3 is TGTGCCAGCAGTTACGAGAGACAGGGCACCTTACCACACGATACGCAGTATTTT. Its translation is CASSYERQGTLPHDTQYF.

The rearrangement links TRBV5-1 to TRBJ2-3; TRBD2 matches at 7 bases. CDR3 length: 15 amino acids. Germline loops: CDR1 SGHRS, CDR2 YFSETQ. V shed 4 bases, J shed 0 bases, and the junction held 5 bases outside the gene matches. This chain's CDR3 is CASSPSGPSTDTQYF. The CDR3 bases are TGCGCCAGCAGCCCTAGCGGTCCTAGCACAGATACGCAGTATTTT.

This clonotype appeared a few times. This chain uses TRBV19 with TRBJ1-1; no clear D gene. This CDR3 is 13 amino acids long. The ends were cut back, 3 bases at V and 4 bases at J, with 9 bases in the middle. Germline V gene data show CDR1 as LNHDA and CDR2 as SQIVND (reference sequence). The CDR3 protein is CASSIQGSTEAFF. The CDR3 region has the DNA TGTGCCAGTAGTATTCAAGGGTCCACTGAAGCTTTCTTT.

As DNA, the CDR3 is TGTGCCAGCAGTGATCCGACCTCATCTTGGGACAGTCTGGGCGGAGATACGCAGTATTTT. Translation: CASSDPTSSWDSLGGDTQYF. The V call is TRBV25-1, the J call TRBJ2-3; 7 nucleotides line up with TRBD1. Germline V CDR1 and CDR2: MGHDK, SYGVNS. The trim removed 3 bases at V and 5 bases at J, leaving 23 bases unmatched. The CDR3 extends over 20 amino acids.

The chain combines TRBV18 with TRBJ1-1; the match to TRBD1 covers 10 bases. The V segment lost 6 bases and the J segment 3 bases; nucleotides outside the gene matches: 7. This CDR3 has 15 amino acids. CDR1 and CDR2 (germline): KGHSH, LQKENI. The chain's CDR3 is CASSPDRGRDTEAFF. Here the CDR3 DNA reads TGTGCCAGCTCGCCCGACAGGGGGCGAGACACTGAAGCTTTCTTT.

The chain is built from TRBV7-9 and TRBJ1-1; no clear D gene. This CDR3 is built from 15 residues. From germline, CDR1 is SEHNR and CDR2 FQNEAQ (reference sequence). Between the trimmed V and J ends, which lost 5 bases and 4 bases, there was a span of 17 bases. In nucleotides, the CDR3 is TGTGCCAGCAGCCAAGTAGGAGGGCCGGGCACTGAAGCTTTCTTT. Amino acids: CASSQVGGPGTEAFF.

This chain's CDR3 is CASRSPGQSTYEQYF. The CDR3 DNA reads as TGTGCCAGCAGGTCCCCGGGACAGTCTACCTACGAGCAGTACTTC. The V gene is TRBV7-8, the J gene TRBJ2-7, with 7 nucleotides matching TRBD1. The CDR3 contains 15 residues. The trim removed 6 bases at V and 2 bases at J, leaving 10 bases unmatched. Germline CDR1 reads SGHVS; CDR2 reads FQNEAQ.

This clonotype ranks as medium-sized (0.01 to 0.1%). The chain is built from TRBV29-1 and TRBJ2-7; tentative D call: TRBD2 (6 bases). Trimming removed 1 base at V and 4 bases at J, with 14 bases between. This CDR3 has 14 amino acids. CDR1 and CDR2 from the germline V gene are SQVTM and ANQGSEA. The CDR3 DNA follows: TGCAGCGTTGAAGCGGGGGATACGGAGTACGAGCAGTACTTC. Residues: CSVEAGDTEYEQYF.